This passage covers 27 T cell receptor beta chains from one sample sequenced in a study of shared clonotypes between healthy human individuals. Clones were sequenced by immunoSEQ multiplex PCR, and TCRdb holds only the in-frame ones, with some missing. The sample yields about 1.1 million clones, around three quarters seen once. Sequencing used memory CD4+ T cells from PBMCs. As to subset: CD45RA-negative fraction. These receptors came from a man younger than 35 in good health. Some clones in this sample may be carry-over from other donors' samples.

The CDR3 DNA is TGTGCCAGCAGCGAACCCGGACTCCCCTCACTGAGCGAGCAGTACTTC. Protein product: CASSEPGLPSLSEQYF. The rearrangement links TRBV11-2 to TRBJ2-7; possible D gene TRBD2, 5 bases. CDR3 length: 16 residues. Looked up from germline, CDR1 is SGHAT and CDR2 is FQNNGV. V lost 5 bases to trimming and J lost 6 bases, with 23 bases between them.

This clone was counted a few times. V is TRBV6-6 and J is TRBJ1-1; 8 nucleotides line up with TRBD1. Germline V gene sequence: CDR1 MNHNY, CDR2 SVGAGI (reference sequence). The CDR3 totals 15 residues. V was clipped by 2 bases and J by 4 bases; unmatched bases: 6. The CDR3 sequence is CASSYRQGARTEAFF. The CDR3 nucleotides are TGTGCCAGCAGTTACCGCCAGGGGGCGCGCACTGAAGCTTTCTTT.

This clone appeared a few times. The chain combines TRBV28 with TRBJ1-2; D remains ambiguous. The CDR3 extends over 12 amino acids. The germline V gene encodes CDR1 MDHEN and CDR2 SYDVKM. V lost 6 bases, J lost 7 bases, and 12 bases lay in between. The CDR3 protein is CASRSPLGGYTF. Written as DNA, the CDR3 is TGTGCCAGCAGGAGCCCGTTGGGTGGCTACACCTTC.

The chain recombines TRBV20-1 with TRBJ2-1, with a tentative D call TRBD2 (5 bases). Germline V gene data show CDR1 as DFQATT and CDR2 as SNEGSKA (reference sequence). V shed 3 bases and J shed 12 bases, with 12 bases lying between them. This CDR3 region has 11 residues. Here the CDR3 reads CSASLAEAQFF. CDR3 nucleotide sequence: TGCAGTGCTAGCCTTGCGGAGGCGCAGTTCTTC.

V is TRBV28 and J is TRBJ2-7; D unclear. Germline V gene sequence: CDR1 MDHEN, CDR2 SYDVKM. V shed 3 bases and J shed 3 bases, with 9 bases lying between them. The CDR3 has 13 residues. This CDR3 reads CASSFAWGYEQYF. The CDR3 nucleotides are TGTGCCAGCAGTTTCGCATGGGGCTACGAGCAGTACTTC.

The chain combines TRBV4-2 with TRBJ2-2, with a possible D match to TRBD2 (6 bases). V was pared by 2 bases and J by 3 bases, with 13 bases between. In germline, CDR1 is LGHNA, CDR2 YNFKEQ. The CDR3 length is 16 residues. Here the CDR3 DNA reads TGTGCCAGCAGCCAACTTAGAGCGGGCTACACCGGGGAGCTGTTTTTT. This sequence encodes CASSQLRAGYTGELFF.

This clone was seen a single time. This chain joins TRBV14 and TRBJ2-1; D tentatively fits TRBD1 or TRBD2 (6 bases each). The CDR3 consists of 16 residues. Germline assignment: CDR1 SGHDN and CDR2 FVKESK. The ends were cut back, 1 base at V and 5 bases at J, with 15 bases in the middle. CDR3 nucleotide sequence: TGTGCCAGCAGCCAAGTAGGAGGGGGGAATAACAATGAGCAGTTCTTC. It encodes CASSQVGGGNNNEQFF.

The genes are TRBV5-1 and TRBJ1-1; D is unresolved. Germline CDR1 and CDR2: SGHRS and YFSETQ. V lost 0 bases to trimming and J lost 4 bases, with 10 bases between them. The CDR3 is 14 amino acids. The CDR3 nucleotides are TGCGCCAGCAGCTTGGCCATCGGGATCACTGAAGCTTTCTTT. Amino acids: CASSLAIGITEAFF.

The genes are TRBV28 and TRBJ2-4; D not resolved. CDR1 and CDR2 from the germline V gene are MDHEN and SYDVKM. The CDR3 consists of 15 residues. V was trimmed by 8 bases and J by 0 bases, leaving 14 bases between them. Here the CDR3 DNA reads TGTGCCAGCCGCTCGTCGCTTAAAGCCAAAAACATTCAGTACTTC. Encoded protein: CASRSSLKAKNIQYF.

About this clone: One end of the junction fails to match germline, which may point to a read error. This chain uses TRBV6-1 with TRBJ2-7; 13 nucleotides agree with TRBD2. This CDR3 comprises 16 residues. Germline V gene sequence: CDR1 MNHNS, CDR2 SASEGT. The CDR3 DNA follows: TGTGCCAGCAGCGAAGGACTAGCGGGAGCGGGATACGAGCAGTACTTC. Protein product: CASSEGLAGAGYEQYF.

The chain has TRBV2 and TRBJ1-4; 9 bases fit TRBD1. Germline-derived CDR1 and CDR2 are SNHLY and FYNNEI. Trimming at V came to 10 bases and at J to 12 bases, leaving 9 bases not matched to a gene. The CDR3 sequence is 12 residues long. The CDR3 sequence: CATGQGPGELFF. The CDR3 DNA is TGTGCCACCGGACAGGGGCCGGGGGAACTGTTTTTT.

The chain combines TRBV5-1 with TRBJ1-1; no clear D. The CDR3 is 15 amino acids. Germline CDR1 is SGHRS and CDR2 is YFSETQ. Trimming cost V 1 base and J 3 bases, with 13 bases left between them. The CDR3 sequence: CASSLLPLGDTEAFF. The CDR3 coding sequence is TGCGCCAGCAGCTTGCTCCCTCTCGGGGACACTGAAGCTTTCTTT.

This CDR3 is CASSLVAGLETQYF. The CDR3 DNA is TGTGCCAGCAGCTTGGTAGCGGGGTTGGAGACCCAGTACTTC. The chain recombines TRBV5-8 with TRBJ2-5; 8 bases fit TRBD2. CDR1 and CDR2 from the germline V gene are SGHTS and YDEGEE. The CDR3 sequence is 14 residues long. V trimming: 0 bases; J trimming: 5 bases; junction bases outside the gene matches: 3.

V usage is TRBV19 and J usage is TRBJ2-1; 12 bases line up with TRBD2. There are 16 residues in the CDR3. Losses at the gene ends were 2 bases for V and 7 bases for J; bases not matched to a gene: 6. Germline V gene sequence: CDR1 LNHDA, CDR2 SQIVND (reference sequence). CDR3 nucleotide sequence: TGTGCCAGTAGTATACTAGCGGGAGGGGGGTTAAATGAGCAGTTCTTC. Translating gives CASSILAGGGLNEQFF.

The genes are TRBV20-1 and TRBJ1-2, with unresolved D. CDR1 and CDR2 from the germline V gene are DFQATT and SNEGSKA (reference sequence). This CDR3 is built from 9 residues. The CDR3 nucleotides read TGCAGGACCCTAGAGGGCTACACCTTC. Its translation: CRTLEGYTF.

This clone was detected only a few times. The CDR3 loop reads CASSQRGGPTLYEQYF. CDR3 in DNA: TGTGCCAGCAGCCAAAGGGGAGGGCCCACCCTTTACGAGCAGTACTTC. V usage is TRBV11-2 and J usage is TRBJ2-7; 7 bases line up with TRBD2. Germline loops: CDR1 SGHAT, CDR2 FQNNGV. CDR3 length equals 16 residues. V was pared by 5 bases and J by 4 bases, with 14 bases of the junction left unmatched.

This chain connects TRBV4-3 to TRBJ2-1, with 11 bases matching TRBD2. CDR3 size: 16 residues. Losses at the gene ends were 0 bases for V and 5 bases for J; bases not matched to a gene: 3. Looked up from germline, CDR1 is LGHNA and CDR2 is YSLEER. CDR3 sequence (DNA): TGCGCCAGCAGCCAAGATGTGGGACTAGCGGACAATGAGCAGTTCTTC. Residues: CASSQDVGLADNEQFF.

CDR3 residues: CASSGTEEGGYTF. The CDR3 DNA sequence: TGTGCCAGCAGTGGGACAGAGGAGGGAGGCTACACCTTC. The V gene is TRBV28, the J gene TRBJ1-2, with TRBD1 matching 7 bases. The CDR3 extends over 13 amino acids. The germline V gene has CDR1 MDHEN and CDR2 SYDVKM. V lost 5 bases to trimming and J lost 8 bases; unmatched junction nucleotides: 8.

The CDR3 DNA reads as TGTGCCAGCAGTTTAACGGACAGGGGCACAGATACGCAGTATTTT. Translating gives CASSLTDRGTDTQYF. This chain connects TRBV28 to TRBJ2-3; 8 bases map to TRBD1. J lost 1 base, V lost 2 bases, and 2 bases had no gene match. The CDR3 runs 15 residues. Looked up from germline, CDR1 is MDHEN and CDR2 is SYDVKM.

DNA for the CDR3: TGCGCCAGCACCGCCGGCGACAGGGGGGAAGAGACCCAGTACTTC. Amino acids: CASTAGDRGEETQYF. The gene calls are TRBV5-1 and TRBJ2-5, with 9 bases identical to TRBD1. V trimming: 6 bases; J trimming: 3 bases; junction bases outside the gene matches: 9. Germline V gene sequence: CDR1 SGHRS, CDR2 YFSETQ. The CDR3 spans 15 residues.

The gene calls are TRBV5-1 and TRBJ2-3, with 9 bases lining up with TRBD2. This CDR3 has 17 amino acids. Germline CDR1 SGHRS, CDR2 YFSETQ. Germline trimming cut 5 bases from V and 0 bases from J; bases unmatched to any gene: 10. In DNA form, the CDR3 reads TGCGCCAGCAGTAGCGGCGCGGGAGGGCCGAGCACAGATACGCAGTATTTT. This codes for CASSSGAGGPSTDTQYF.

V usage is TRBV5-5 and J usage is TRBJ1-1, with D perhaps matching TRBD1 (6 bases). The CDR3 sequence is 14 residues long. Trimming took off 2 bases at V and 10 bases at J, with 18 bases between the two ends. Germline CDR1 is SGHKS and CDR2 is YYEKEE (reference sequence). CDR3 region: CASSFFGALQGAFF. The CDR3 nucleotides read TGTGCCAGCAGCTTTTTCGGGGCCCTACAGGGAGCTTTCTTT.

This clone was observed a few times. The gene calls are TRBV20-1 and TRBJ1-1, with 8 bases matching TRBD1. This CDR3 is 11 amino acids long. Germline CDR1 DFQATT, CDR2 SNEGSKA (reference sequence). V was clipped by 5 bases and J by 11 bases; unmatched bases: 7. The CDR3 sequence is CSAWEDRGAFF. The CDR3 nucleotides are TGCAGTGCTTGGGAAGACAGGGGCGCTTTCTTT.

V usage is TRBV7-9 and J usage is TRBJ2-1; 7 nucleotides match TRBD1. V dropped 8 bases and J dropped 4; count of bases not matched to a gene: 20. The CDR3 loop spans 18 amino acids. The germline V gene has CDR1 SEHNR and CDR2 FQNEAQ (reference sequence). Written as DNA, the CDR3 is TGTGCCAGCGAAGGGGGTCAAGCACGGACAGGTATTTACAATGAGCAGTTCTTC. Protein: CASEGGQARTGIYNEQFF.

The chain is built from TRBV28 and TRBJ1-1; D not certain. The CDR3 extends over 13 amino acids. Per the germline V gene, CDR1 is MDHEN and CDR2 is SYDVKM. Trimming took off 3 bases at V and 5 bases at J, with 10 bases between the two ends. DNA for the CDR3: TGTGCCAGCAGTTTTCTAAGGGAGACTGAAGCTTTCTTT. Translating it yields CASSFLRETEAFF. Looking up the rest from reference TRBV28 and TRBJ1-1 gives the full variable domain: DVKVTQSSRYLVKRTGEKVFLECVQDMDHENMFWYRQDPGLGLRLIYFSYDVKMKEKGDIPEGYSVSREKKERFSLILESASTNQTSMYLCASSFLRETEAFFGQGTRLTVV.

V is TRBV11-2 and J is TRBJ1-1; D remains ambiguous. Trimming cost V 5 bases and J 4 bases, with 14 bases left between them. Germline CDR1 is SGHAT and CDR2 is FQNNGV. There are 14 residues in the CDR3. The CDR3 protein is CASSATVEVTEAFF. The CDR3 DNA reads TGTGCCAGCAGCGCCACCGTGGAGGTCACTGAAGCTTTCTTT.

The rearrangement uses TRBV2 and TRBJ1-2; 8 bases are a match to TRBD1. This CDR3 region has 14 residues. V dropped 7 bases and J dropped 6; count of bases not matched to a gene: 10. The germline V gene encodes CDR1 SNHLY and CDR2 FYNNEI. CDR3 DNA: TGTGCCAGCATCCGGGACAGGAGTCAGGATGGCTACACCTTC. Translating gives CASIRDRSQDGYTF.